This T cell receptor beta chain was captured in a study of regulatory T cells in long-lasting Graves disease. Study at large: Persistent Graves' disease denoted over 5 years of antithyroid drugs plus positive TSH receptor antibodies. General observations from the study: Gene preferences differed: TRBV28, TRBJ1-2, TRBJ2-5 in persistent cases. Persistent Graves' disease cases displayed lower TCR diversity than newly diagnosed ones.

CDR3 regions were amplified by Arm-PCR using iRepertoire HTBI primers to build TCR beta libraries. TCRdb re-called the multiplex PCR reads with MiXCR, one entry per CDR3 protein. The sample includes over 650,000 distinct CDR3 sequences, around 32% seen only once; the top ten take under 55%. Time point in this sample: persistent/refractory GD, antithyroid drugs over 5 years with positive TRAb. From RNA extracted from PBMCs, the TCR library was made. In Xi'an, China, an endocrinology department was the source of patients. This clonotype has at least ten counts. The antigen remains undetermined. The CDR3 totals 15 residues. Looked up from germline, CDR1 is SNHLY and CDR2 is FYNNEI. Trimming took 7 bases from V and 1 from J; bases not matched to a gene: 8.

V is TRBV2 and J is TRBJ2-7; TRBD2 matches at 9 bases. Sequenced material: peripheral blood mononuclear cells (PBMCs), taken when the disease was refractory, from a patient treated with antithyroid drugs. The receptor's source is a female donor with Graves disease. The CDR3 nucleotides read TGTGCCAGCAAAACGCCGGGACTAGCTTCCTACGAGCAGTACTTC. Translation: CASKTPGLASYEQYF.